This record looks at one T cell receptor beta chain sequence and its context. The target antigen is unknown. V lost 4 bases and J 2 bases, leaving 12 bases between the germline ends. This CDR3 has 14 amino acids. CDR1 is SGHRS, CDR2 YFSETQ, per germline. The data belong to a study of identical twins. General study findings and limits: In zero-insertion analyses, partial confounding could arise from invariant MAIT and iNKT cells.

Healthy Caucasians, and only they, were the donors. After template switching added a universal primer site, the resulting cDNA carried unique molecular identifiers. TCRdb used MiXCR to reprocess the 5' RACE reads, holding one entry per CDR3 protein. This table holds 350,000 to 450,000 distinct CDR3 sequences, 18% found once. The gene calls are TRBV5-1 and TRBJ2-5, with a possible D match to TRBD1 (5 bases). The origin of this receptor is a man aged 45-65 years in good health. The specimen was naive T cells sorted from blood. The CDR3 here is CASSIKTGQETQYF. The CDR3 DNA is TGCGCCAGCAGCATTAAAACAGGACAAGAGACCCAGTACTTC.